These 29 T cell receptor beta chains share one sample of origin, sequenced in a study of tumor-infiltrating lymphocytes in primary liver carcinoma. TCR beta cDNA came from about 500 ng total RNA, primed with a constant-region primer. Sequencing libraries for TCR beta derived from three nested multiplex PCR rounds that used slightly modified ARM-PCR. TRBV1-TRBV30 forward primers paired with a C-beta reverse primer drove the first two PCR rounds, about 11 cycles each. TCRdb independently ran MiXCR on the multiplex PCR reads; one entry per CDR3 protein. Altogether roughly 50,000 distinct CDR3 sequences are present, 60% to 75% being singletons, with the ten largest covering about 25%. The approximately 20-31 mg bulk tissue piece was not sorted before simultaneous RNA and DNA extraction. Input material: liver tumor tissue from sampling region 2. Subset here: tumor region T2, inferior pole. The receptors originated from a man aged 35 to 55 with primary liver carcinoma and hepatitis B virus infection.

The chain uses TRBV6-6 and TRBJ2-7; D is perhaps TRBD1 (6 bases). The CDR3 loop spans 15 amino acids. The germline gives CDR1 MNHNY, CDR2 SVGAGI (reference sequence). V gave up 6 bases and J gave up 4 bases, with 19 bases separating them. For the CDR3, the DNA is TGTGCCAGCAGAGGGGGACACACATGGCCTTACGAGCAGTACTTC. It specifies CASRGGHTWPYEQYF.

This clonotype was counted between two and nine times. The chain employs TRBV11-2 and TRBJ2-1; TRBD2 matches 7 bases. V dropped 3 bases and J dropped 4; count of bases not matched to a gene: 6. Looked up from germline, CDR1 is SGHAT and CDR2 is FQNNGV. The CDR3 is 15 residues long. The CDR3 nucleotides read TGTGCCAGCAGCTTGTCGAGGGAGGGGTACAATGAGCAGTTCTTC. Amino acid sequence: CASSLSREGYNEQFF.

Worth noting for this clonotype: A much larger clone is a single base away; this may be a read error. This chain links TRBV2 with TRBJ1-5; D not certain. Germline CDR1 is SNHLY and CDR2 is FYNNEI. The CDR3 runs 13 residues. V was trimmed by 1 base and J by 9 bases, leaving 10 bases between them. CDR3 sequence reads: CASSEDQDRPQHF. CDR3 in DNA: TGTGCCAGCAGTGAAGACCAGGATCGGCCCCAGCATTTT.

In the case of this clonotype: One end of the junction varies from germline; a read error may be responsible. The chain combines TRBV6-6 with TRBJ2-3; D is possibly TRBD1 or TRBD2 (5 bases each). This CDR3 is 12 amino acids long. Looked up from germline, CDR1 is MNHNY and CDR2 is SVGAGI (reference sequence). The CDR3 nucleotides read TGTGCCATCAGAGGGGCCGGGGATACGCACTATTTT. Translating it yields CAIRGAGDTHYF.

This clonotype has only one observation. The chain carries TRBV24-1 and TRBJ2-3; 7 nucleotides agree with TRBD2. Trimming removed 6 bases from V and 6 bases from J; junction bases left unmatched: 11. This CDR3 contains 15 residues. Germline CDR1 and CDR2: KGHDR and SFDVKD. The CDR3 nucleotides read TGTGCCACCAGTTACTTTAGCGGGCTCACTGATACGCAGTATTTT. Translation gives CATSYFSGLTDTQYF.

The rearrangement joins TRBV5-6 to TRBJ1-1; D is ambiguous. The CDR3 totals 13 residues. Germline V gives CDR1 SGHDT, CDR2 YYEEEE. V was trimmed by 1 base and J by 4 bases, leaving 8 bases between them. CDR3 DNA: TGTGCCAGCAGCTTGTATCATAGCACTGAAGCTTTCTTT. Translating it yields CASSLYHSTEAFF.

About this clonotype itself: A read error may produce the germline difference seen at one junction end. This rearrangement joins TRBV11-2 to TRBJ2-7; TRBD2 might be the D (5 bases). Germline assignment: CDR1 SGHAT and CDR2 FQNNGV. This CDR3 has 15 residues. The CDR3 is CATSPLEAAHYEQYF. In nucleotides, the CDR3 is TGTGCCACCAGCCCCTTGGAAGCGGCCCACTACGAACAGTACTTC. Drawing the rest from reference TRBV11-2 and TRBJ2-7, the complete variable domain is EAGVAQSPRYKIIEKRQSVAFWCNPISGHATLYWYQQILGQGPKLLIQFQNNGVVDDSQLPKDRFSAERLKGVDSTLKIQPAKLEDSAVYLCATSPLEAAHYEQYFGPGTRLTVT.

Comments on this clonotype: A much larger clone lies a single base off, so this may be a read error. The CDR3, as DNA: TGTGCCAGCAGCCAGGCCGGACGGGGACAGGGGGGTAACACCCGGGAGCTGTTTTTT. Protein sequence: CASSQAGRGQGGNTRELFF. The V gene is TRBV4-2, the J gene TRBJ2-2, with 11 bases lining up with TRBD1. Germline CDR1 LGHNA, CDR2 YNFKEQ. The CDR3 runs to 19 residues.

For this clonotype: The junction shows a germline mismatch at one end, possibly a read error. The rearrangement links TRBV28 to TRBJ2-1; D unclear. Germline V CDR1 and CDR2: MDHEN, SYDVKM. The CDR3 spans 16 residues. The CDR3 sequence: CACSSTLVPRPNEQFF. The CDR3 DNA reads as TGTGCCTGCAGTTCAACCCTAGTACCGAGGCCGAACGAGCAGTTCTTC.

This chain uses TRBV13 with TRBJ2-1; maybe TRBD1 (5 bases). This CDR3 has 11 amino acids. V was shortened by 1 base and J by 15 bases, with 10 bases between the two germline ends. Germline CDR1 is PRHDT and CDR2 is FYEKMQ (reference sequence). The CDR3 is CASSLAQGLFF. The CDR3 DNA is TGTGCCAGCAGCTTAGCCCAGGGTCTGTTCTTC.

This chain joins TRBV4-1 and TRBJ2-7; TRBD2 matches 8 bases. The germline CDR1 and CDR2 sequences are MGHRA and YSYEKL. Losses at the gene ends were 0 bases for V and 2 bases for J; bases not matched to a gene: 9. The CDR3 spans 17 residues. CDR3 DNA sequence: TGCGCCAGCAGCCAAGATCCGGTTAGCGGGGTGGCCTACGAGCAGTACTTC. Encoded protein: CASSQDPVSGVAYEQYF.

A remark on this clonotype: The junction departs from the called germline gene at one end, perhaps through a read error. The rearrangement links TRBV6-5 to TRBJ1-4; TRBD1 agrees at 8 bases. Per the germline V gene, CDR1 is MNHEY and CDR2 is SVGAGI. The length of the CDR3 is 15 residues. CDR3 loop: CAGSYRTGPDEKLFF. The CDR3 nucleotides read TGTGCCGGCAGTTACAGGACAGGGCCAGATGAGAAACTGTTTTTT.

Remarks on this clonotype: The CDR3 does not end in the conserved phenylalanine or tryptophan, so this is likely a read error. V is TRBV13 and J is TRBJ2-7; 8 nucleotides line up with TRBD1. This CDR3 has 11 residues. Germline values: CDR1 PRHDT, CDR2 FYEKMQ (reference sequence). The chain's CDR3 is CTRSLGQGQYL. The CDR3 bases are TGTACCCGCAGCTTAGGACAGGGTCAGTACCTC.

Only one count was recorded for this clonotype. A read error may account for a junction end that differs from germline. The V call is TRBV6-5, the J call TRBJ2-7, with TRBD1 matching over 7 bases. Per germline, CDR1 MNHEY and CDR2 SVGAGI. The CDR3 has 14 amino acids. This CDR3 reads CASSYSETGDERYF. CDR3 bases: TGTGCCAGTAGTTACAGCGAAACAGGGGACGAGCGGTACTTC.

This clonotype has a count of ten or more. V is TRBV2 and J is TRBJ2-3, with D tentatively TRBD1 or TRBD2 (5 bases each). This CDR3 is 14 amino acids long. Trimming left V 5 bases short and J 2 bases short, with 11 bases between. CDR1 is SNHLY and CDR2 is FYNNEI in the germline V gene. CDR3 region: CASSNRDLTDTQYF. The CDR3 DNA reads as TGTGCCAGCAGTAACCGGGACCTCACAGATACGCAGTATTTT.

As for this clonotype: Relative to the germline gene, one junction end is altered; a read error may explain this. V and J are TRBV4-1 and TRBJ2-5; D is unresolved. Germline V CDR1 and CDR2: MGHRA, YSYEKL. The CDR3 has 14 amino acids. The DNA for the CDR3 is TGCGCCAGCAGCCAAGATATGCTAACGGAGACTCAGTACTTC. Its translation is CASSQDMLTETQYF.

To note about this clonotype: One end of the junction fails to match germline, which may point to a read error. The chain has TRBV6-5 and TRBJ1-2; 7 nucleotides agree with TRBD1. Germline lookup yields CDR1 MNHEY and CDR2 SVGAGI. This CDR3 has 14 residues. The CDR3 sequence is CAISHRGKNYGYAF. The CDR3 bases are TGTGCCATTTCGCACAGGGGAAAAAACTATGGCTACGCCTTC.

In its sample, this clonotype was seen many times. The rearrangement links TRBV6-5 to TRBJ2-1; 7 bases align to TRBD2. Germline V gene sequence: CDR1 MNHEY, CDR2 SVGAGI. V lost 0 bases and J lost 6; bases outside the gene matches: 2. The length of the CDR3 is 14 residues. The CDR3 here is CASSYSSSGNEQFF. CDR3 coding DNA: TGTGCCAGCAGTTACTCGTCTAGCGGCAATGAGCAGTTCTTC.

In the case of this clonotype: The junction differs from germline at one of its ends, possibly a read error. The rearrangement joins TRBV6-6 to TRBJ2-7; tentative D call: TRBD2 (5 bases). Germline V gives CDR1 MNHNY, CDR2 SVGAGI (reference sequence). The CDR3 totals 15 residues. The CDR3 is CASSYGRTGFYEQYF. In DNA, the CDR3 is TGCGCCAGCAGTTACGGTCGGACGGGGTTCTACGAGCAGTACTTC.

To note about this clonotype: At one boundary the junction diverges from the germline segment, which might be a read error. The chain recombines TRBV6-5 with TRBJ2-2; tentatively, D is TRBD2 (5 bases). Germline values: CDR1 MNHEY, CDR2 SVGAGI. The length of the CDR3 is 15 residues. Here the CDR3 reads CVSSHAVDGTGELFF. DNA of the CDR3: TGTGTCAGCAGTCACGCAGTGGACGGCACCGGGGAGCTATTTTTT.

Comment on this clonotype: A much bigger clone sits one base away, suggesting this may be a read error. The V gene is TRBV2, the J gene TRBJ2-5; D call uncertain. The V and J ends lost 1 base and 5 bases respectively, with 8 bases between them. Germline lookup yields CDR1 SNHLY and CDR2 FYNNEI. CDR3 length equals 13 residues. The CDR3 DNA reads as TGTGCCAGCAGTGAAGGGTCGGACGAGACCCAGTACTTC. This gives the protein CASSEGSDETQYF. Complete variable domain (other parts from reference TRBV2 and TRBJ2-5): EPEVTQTPSHQVTQMGQEVILRCVPISNHLYFYWYRQILGQKVEFLVSFYNNEISEKSEIFDDQFSVERPDGSNFTLKIRSTKLEDSAMYFCASSEGSDETQYFGPGTRLLVL.

The chain's CDR3 is CSVASSGRPYEQYF. The CDR3 DNA is TGCAGCGTTGCTTCTAGCGGGCGACCCTACGAGCAGTACTTC. This rearrangement joins TRBV29-1 to TRBJ2-7; 8 bases are shared with TRBD2. Trimming took 4 bases from V and 2 from J; bases not matched to a gene: 7. The CDR3 loop spans 14 amino acids. From germline, CDR1 is SQVTM and CDR2 ANQGSEA.

This clonotype was counted many times. This chain links TRBV6-6 with TRBJ2-1, with 9 nucleotides matching TRBD2. CDR1 and CDR2 (germline): MNHNY, SVGAGI (reference sequence). This CDR3 comprises 16 residues. Trimming cost V 0 bases and J 9 bases; bases outside gene matches: 9. In DNA form, the CDR3 reads TGTGCCAGCAGTTACTCACGCGGGAGGGCTTGGGTTGAGCAGTTCTTC. This gives the protein CASSYSRGRAWVEQFF.

This clonotype was seen at least ten times. V is TRBV28 and J is TRBJ2-3; 13 bases fit TRBD2. The CDR3 is made up of 15 amino acids. The V gene end was trimmed by 6 bases and the J gene end by 5 bases; junction bases not matched to a gene: 5. Germline values: CDR1 MDHEN, CDR2 SYDVKM. Here the CDR3 reads CASSYGLAGEDTQYF. The CDR3 nucleotides are TGTGCCAGCAGCTACGGACTAGCGGGAGAAGATACGCAGTATTTT.

About this clonotype: As the CDR3 is not closed by the conserved phenylalanine or tryptophan, this likely results from a read error. The gene calls are TRBV12-3 or TRBV12-4 and TRBJ2-3; TRBD1 matches 7 bases. This CDR3 comprises 17 residues. CDR3 amino acids: CASSFIGGTLSTDTQYL. The DNA for the CDR3 is TGTGCCAGTAGTTTTATAGGGGGCACGCTTAGCACAGATACGCAGTATTTA.

To note about this clonotype: An end of the junction differs from the germline gene, which may be a read error. J is TRBJ2-1 and V is TRBV11-2; TRBD2 agrees at 8 bases. The germline V gene has CDR1 SGHAT and CDR2 FQNNGV. CDR3 length: 16 residues. The CDR3 bases are TGTGCCAGCAACTTGGATATCGGACTAGCCATGAGTGAGCAATTCTTC. It specifies CASNLDIGLAMSEQFF. Full variable domain (missing parts from reference TRBV11-2 and TRBJ2-1): EAGVAQSPRYKIIEKRQSVAFWCNPISGHATLYWYQQILGQGPKLLIQFQNNGVVDDSQLPKDRFSAERLKGVDSTLKIQPAKLEDSAVYLCASNLDIGLAMSEQFFGPGTRLTVL.

A remark on this clonotype: This CDR3 is missing its conserved last phenylalanine or tryptophan, likely due to a read error. The chain employs TRBV7-3 and TRBJ2-7, with D perhaps TRBD2 (6 bases). This CDR3 comprises 17 residues. V was clipped by 2 bases and J by 0 bases, with 17 bases between them. From germline, CDR1 is SGHTA and CDR2 FQGTGA. The chain's CDR3 is CASSLALGTFLSYEQYL. The CDR3 region has the DNA TGTGCCAGCAGCTTAGCGCTTGGGACTTTTCTCTCCTACGAGCAGTACCTC.

With regard to this clonotype: This CDR3 is missing its conserved last phenylalanine or tryptophan, likely due to a read error. V gene TRBV6-1 combines with J gene TRBJ2-2; 7 nucleotides line up with TRBD1. From germline, CDR1 is MNHNS and CDR2 SASEGT. The CDR3 runs 14 residues. The V gene end was trimmed by 10 bases and the J gene end by 3 bases; junction bases not matched to a gene: 8. Here the CDR3 reads CANKTGSDTGELFS. The CDR3 nucleotides are TGTGCCAACAAGACAGGGAGCGACACCGGGGAGCTGTTTTCT.

This clonotype was recorded many times. The V and J genes are TRBV12-3 or TRBV12-4 and TRBJ2-7; the D gene is possibly TRBD2 (5 bases). The V end lost 3 bases, the J end lost 2 bases, and 14 bases lay between the germline ends. The CDR3 loop spans 15 amino acids. The DNA for the CDR3 is TGTGCCAGCAGTTTGAGGGCAGGCCCTGCCTACGAGCAGTACTTC. Translating it yields CASSLRAGPAYEQYF.